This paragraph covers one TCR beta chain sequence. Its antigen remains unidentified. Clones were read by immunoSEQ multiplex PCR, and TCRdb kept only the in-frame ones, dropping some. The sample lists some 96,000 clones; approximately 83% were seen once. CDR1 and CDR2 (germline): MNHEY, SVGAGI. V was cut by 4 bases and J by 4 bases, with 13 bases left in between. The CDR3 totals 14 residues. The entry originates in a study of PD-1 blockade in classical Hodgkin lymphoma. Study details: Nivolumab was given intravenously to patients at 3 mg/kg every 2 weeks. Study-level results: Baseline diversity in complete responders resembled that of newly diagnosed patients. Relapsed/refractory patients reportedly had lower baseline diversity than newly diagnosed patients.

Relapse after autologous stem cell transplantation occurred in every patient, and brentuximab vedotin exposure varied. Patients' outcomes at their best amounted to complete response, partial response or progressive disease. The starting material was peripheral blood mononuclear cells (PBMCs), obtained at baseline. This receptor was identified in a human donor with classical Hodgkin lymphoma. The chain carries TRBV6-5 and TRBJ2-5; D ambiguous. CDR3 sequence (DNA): TGTGCCAGCAGTTGGGGTCGCGGCGGAGAGACCCAGTACTTC. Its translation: CASSWGRGGETQYF.